The next 17 T cell receptor beta chains were all read from a single sample in a study of cytomegalovirus exposure and HLA in healthy donors. Vbeta (60) and Jbeta (13) primers were used in the PCR. Clones were sequenced by immunoSEQ multiplex PCR, and TCRdb holds only the in-frame ones, with some missing. The repertoire holds 140,000 or so clones, with around four fifths as singletons. The sequencing input was PBMCs. These receptors originate from an older woman in good health and CMV-seropositive.

The chain is built from TRBV6-1 and TRBJ2-5, with D tentatively TRBD2 (7 bases). This CDR3 region has 15 residues. Trimming pared 2 bases from V and 5 bases from J, leaving 15 bases between. Germline assignment: CDR1 MNHNS and CDR2 SASEGT. The CDR3 protein is CASSEWGGQAETQYF. CDR3 DNA: TGTGCCAGCAGTGAATGGGGGGGGCAGGCGGAGACCCAGTACTTC.

This chain joins TRBV9 and TRBJ2-3; 8 bases are a match to TRBD2. J lost 4 bases, V lost 0 bases, and 4 bases had no gene match. The germline gives CDR1 SGDLS, CDR2 YYNGEE. The CDR3 consists of 15 residues. The CDR3 region has the DNA TGTGCCAGCAGCGTAGCCTCAGCGGGAGCAGATACGCAGTATTTT. Amino acids: CASSVASAGADTQYF.

This chain links TRBV5-4 with TRBJ1-4; no clear D. V lost 5 bases, J lost 3 bases, and 14 bases lay in between. This CDR3 has 15 residues. CDR1 and CDR2 (germline): SGHNT, YYREEE (reference sequence). The CDR3 sequence: CASSPRSGANEKLFF. The CDR3, as DNA: TGTGCCAGCAGTCCGCGGTCGGGAGCTAATGAAAAACTGTTTTTT.

The chain uses TRBV28 and TRBJ1-1; D remains unclear. The V and J ends lost 5 bases and 5 bases respectively, with 12 bases between them. The CDR3 loop spans 13 amino acids. The germline V gene has CDR1 MDHEN and CDR2 SYDVKM. The CDR3 loop reads CASSRYIRTEAFF. Written as DNA, the CDR3 is TGTGCCAGCAGTCGGTATATTCGGACTGAAGCTTTCTTT.

This chain uses TRBV11-3 with TRBJ2-7; D not resolved. The V and J ends lost 2 bases and 5 bases respectively, with 4 bases between them. This CDR3 has 11 residues. The germline CDR1 and CDR2 sequences are SGHNT and YENEEA. The CDR3 loop is CASSLSHEQYF. In DNA form, the CDR3 reads TGTGCCAGCAGCTTAAGCCACGAGCAGTACTTC.

This chain joins TRBV28 and TRBJ1-1; D might be TRBD1 (5 bases). The CDR3 runs to 14 residues. Germline values: CDR1 MDHEN, CDR2 SYDVKM. V was cut by 1 base and J by 10 bases, with 16 bases left in between. The DNA for the CDR3 is TGTGCCAGCAGTTTATTAGGGCAGGGTTTTGGAGCTTTCTTT. This translates into CASSLLGQGFGAFF.

The chain combines TRBV7-9 with TRBJ2-1; D perhaps matches TRBD1 (6 bases). V lost 4 bases and J lost 2, with 12 bases in between. This CDR3 comprises 15 residues. Germline CDR1 and CDR2: SEHNR and FQNEAQ (reference sequence). CDR3 amino acids: CASSSNRAPYNEQFF. The CDR3 nucleotides read TGTGCCAGCAGCTCGAACAGGGCCCCCTACAATGAGCAGTTCTTC.

This clone was picked up one time. The chain uses TRBV27 and TRBJ2-5; TRBD1 agrees at 8 bases. Trimming removed 6 bases from V and 5 bases from J; junction bases left unmatched: 5. In germline, CDR1 is MNHEY, CDR2 SMNVEV (reference sequence). The CDR3 length is 13 residues. The chain's CDR3 is CASRSDREETQYF. CDR3 nucleotides: TGTGCCAGCAGGTCGGACAGGGAGGAGACCCAGTACTTC.

This chain links TRBV30 with TRBJ2-5, with D perhaps matching TRBD1 (5 bases). The CDR3 sequence is 14 residues long. CDR1 and CDR2 from the germline V gene are GTSNPN and SVGIG (reference sequence). V gave up 2 bases and J gave up 5 bases, with 15 bases separating them. The CDR3 loop reads CAWSPLAGMETQYF. DNA of the CDR3: TGTGCCTGGAGTCCCCTGGCAGGGATGGAGACCCAGTACTTC.

The chain combines TRBV4-1 with TRBJ2-3, with TRBD1 matching 10 bases. V lost 1 base and J lost 4; bases outside the gene matches: 5. CDR3 size: 16 residues. Per germline, CDR1 MGHRA and CDR2 YSYEKL. CDR3 sequence (DNA): TGCGCCAGCAGCCAAGGGGACAGGGGTTGGGCAGATACGCAGTATTTT. It specifies CASSQGDRGWADTQYF.

This chain joins TRBV5-1 and TRBJ2-2; D remains unclear. Germline V CDR1 and CDR2: SGHRS, YFSETQ. The CDR3 is made up of 11 amino acids. Trimming left V 5 bases short and J 8 bases short, with 7 bases between. The CDR3 DNA sequence: TGCGCCAGCAGGTCCGGGGGGGAGCTGTTTTTT. Its translation is CASRSGGELFF.

This chain links TRBV27 with TRBJ1-2; D gene unclear. With 3 bases removed from V and 4 bases from J, the gap between germline ends came to 9 bases. Germline V lookup: CDR1 MNHEY, CDR2 SMNVEV (reference sequence). This CDR3 is built from 13 residues. The DNA of the CDR3 is TGTGCCAGCAGTTTCGACGGAGGCTATGGCTACACCTTC. The encoded protein is CASSFDGGYGYTF.

Here the CDR3 reads CASSVGTGGNYGYTF. CDR3 DNA: TGTGCCAGCAGCGTAGGGACAGGGGGCAACTATGGCTACACCTTC. The chain uses TRBV9 and TRBJ1-2; the match to TRBD1 covers 11 bases. The length of the CDR3 is 15 residues. J lost 2 bases, V lost 0 bases, and 0 bases had no gene match. The germline V gene has CDR1 SGDLS and CDR2 YYNGEE.

This chain links TRBV11-3 with TRBJ1-1, with a tentative D call TRBD1 (5 bases). Germline lookup yields CDR1 SGHNT and CDR2 YENEEA. Trimming stripped 1 base from V and 8 bases from J, with 11 bases between. CDR3 size: 13 residues. The CDR3 nucleotides are TGTGCCAGCAGCTTAGGAGGGGAGGCCGAAGCTTTCTTT. This translates into CASSLGGEAEAFF.

The chain couples TRBV7-9 to TRBJ1-4; 9 nucleotides match TRBD1. V was pared by 0 bases and J by 1 base, with 6 bases of the junction left unmatched. The germline CDR1 and CDR2 sequences are SEHNR and FQNEAQ (reference sequence). This CDR3 is 18 amino acids long. The CDR3 loop reads CASSLALDRGLTNEKLFF. CDR3 in DNA: TGTGCCAGCAGCTTAGCCCTGGACAGGGGCTTAACTAATGAAAAACTGTTTTTT.

The rearrangement uses TRBV5-6 and TRBJ2-7, with TRBD2 as a possible D gene (6 bases). Per the germline V gene, CDR1 is SGHDT and CDR2 is YYEEEE. V lost 4 bases, J lost 3 bases, and 17 bases lay in between. The CDR3 covers 15 residues. The CDR3 sequence is CASSEHGSGRYEQYF. CDR3 coding DNA: TGTGCCAGCAGCGAGCATGGTAGCGGCCGCTACGAGCAGTACTTC.

CDR3 loop: CASSFQNNYGYTF. The CDR3, as DNA: TGTGCCAGCAGCTTCCAGAATAACTATGGCTACACCTTC. The chain recombines TRBV5-4 with TRBJ1-2; D unresolved. CDR3 size: 13 residues. Germline V gene data show CDR1 as SGHNT and CDR2 as YYREEE (reference sequence). The ends were cut back, 2 bases at V and 1 base at J, with 6 bases in the middle. Full variable domain (outside the CDR3, taken from reference TRBV5-4 and TRBJ1-2): ETGVTQSPTHLIKTRGQQVTLRCSSQSGHNTVSWYQQALGQGPQFIFQYYREEENGRGNFPPRFSGLQFPNYSSELNVNALELDDSALYLCASSFQNNYGYTFGSGTRLTVV.